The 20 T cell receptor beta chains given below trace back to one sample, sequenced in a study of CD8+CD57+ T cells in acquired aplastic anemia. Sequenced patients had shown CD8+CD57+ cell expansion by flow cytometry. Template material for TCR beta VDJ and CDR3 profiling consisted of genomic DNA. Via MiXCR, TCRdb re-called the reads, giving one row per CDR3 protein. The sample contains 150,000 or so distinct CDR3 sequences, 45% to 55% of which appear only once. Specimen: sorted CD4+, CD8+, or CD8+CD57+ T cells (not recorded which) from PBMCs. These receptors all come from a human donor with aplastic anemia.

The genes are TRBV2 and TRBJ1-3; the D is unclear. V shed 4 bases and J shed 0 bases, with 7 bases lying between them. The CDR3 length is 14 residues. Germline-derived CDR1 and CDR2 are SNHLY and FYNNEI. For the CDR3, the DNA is TGTGCCAGCAGTGCTTTGGGCTCTGGAAACACCATATATTTT. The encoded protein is CASSALGSGNTIYF.

The CDR3 spells CSARDRTGGAYNSPLHF. DNA of the CDR3: TGCAGTGCTAGAGACCGGACAGGGGGCGCCTATAATTCACCCCTCCACTTT. This chain uses TRBV20-1 with TRBJ1-6; 11 nucleotides line up with TRBD1. The CDR3 extends over 17 amino acids. CDR1 and CDR2 (germline): DFQATT, SNEGSKA (reference sequence). J gave up 2 bases and V 0 bases, and 3 bases lay outside the gene matches.

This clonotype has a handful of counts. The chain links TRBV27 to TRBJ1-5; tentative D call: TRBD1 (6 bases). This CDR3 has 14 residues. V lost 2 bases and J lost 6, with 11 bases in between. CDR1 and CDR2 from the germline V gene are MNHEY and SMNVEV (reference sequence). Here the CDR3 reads CASSLAGEGQPQHF. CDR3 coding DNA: TGTGCCAGCAGTTTAGCAGGGGAGGGTCAGCCCCAGCATTTT.

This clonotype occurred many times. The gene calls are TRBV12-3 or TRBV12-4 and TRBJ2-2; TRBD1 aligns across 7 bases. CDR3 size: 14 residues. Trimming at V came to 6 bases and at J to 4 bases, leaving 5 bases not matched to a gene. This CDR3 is CASRGTVATGELFF. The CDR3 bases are TGTGCCAGCAGGGGGACAGTTGCCACCGGGGAGCTGTTTTTT.

The CDR3 sequence is CASSIGVHNSPLHF. CDR3 DNA sequence: TGTGCCAGCAGCATCGGGGTCCATAATTCACCCCTCCACTTT. The chain joins TRBV7-8 to TRBJ1-6; D is unclear. Germline CDR1 SGHVS, CDR2 FQNEAQ. This CDR3 contains 14 residues. V gave up 5 bases and J gave up 5 bases, with 10 bases separating them. The full variable domain, with the rest looked up from reference TRBV7-8 and TRBJ1-6, is GAGVSQSPRYKVAKRGQDVALRCDPISGHVSLFWYQQALGQGPEFLTYFQNEAQLDKSGLPSDRFFAERPEGSVSTLKIQRTQQEDSAVYLCASSIGVHNSPLHFGNGTRLTVT.

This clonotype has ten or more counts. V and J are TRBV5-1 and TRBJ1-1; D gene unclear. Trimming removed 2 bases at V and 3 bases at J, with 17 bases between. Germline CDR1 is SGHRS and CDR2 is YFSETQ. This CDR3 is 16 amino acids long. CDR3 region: CASSLGLHWDDTEAFF. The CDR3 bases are TGCGCCAGCAGCTTAGGACTCCATTGGGATGACACTGAAGCTTTCTTT.

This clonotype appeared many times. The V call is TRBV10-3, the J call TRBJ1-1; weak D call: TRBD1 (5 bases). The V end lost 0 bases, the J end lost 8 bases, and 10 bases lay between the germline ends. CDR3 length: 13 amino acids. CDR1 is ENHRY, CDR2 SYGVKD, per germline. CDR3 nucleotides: TGTGCCATCAGTGAGTCTTCGAGGGGAGAAGCTTTCTTT. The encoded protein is CAISESSRGEAFF.

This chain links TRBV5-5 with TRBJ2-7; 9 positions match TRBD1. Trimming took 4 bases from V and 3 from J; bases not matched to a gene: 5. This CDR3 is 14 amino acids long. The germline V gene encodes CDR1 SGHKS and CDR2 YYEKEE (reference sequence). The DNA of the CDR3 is TGTGCCAGCAGCCTATCGACAGGGGGCTACGAGCAGTACTTC. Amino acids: CASSLSTGGYEQYF.

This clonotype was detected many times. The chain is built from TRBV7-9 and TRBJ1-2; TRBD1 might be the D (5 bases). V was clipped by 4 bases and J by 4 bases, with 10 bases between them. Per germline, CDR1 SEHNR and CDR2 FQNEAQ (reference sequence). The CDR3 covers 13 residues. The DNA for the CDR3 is TGTGCCAGCAGCTGGGACCCTCTCTATGGCTACACCTTC. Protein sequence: CASSWDPLYGYTF.

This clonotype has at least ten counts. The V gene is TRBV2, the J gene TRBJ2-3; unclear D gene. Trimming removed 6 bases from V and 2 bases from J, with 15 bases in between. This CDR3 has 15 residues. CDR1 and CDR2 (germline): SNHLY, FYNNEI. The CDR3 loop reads CASRTTPQITDTQYF. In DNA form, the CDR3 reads TGTGCCAGCAGAACCACCCCGCAAATCACAGATACGCAGTATTTT.

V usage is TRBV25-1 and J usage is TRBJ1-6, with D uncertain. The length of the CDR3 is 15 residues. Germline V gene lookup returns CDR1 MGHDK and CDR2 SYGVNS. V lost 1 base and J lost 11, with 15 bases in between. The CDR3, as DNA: TGTGCCAGCAGTGAATGGCAGGTACTGGGTCCACCCCTCCACTTT. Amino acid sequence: CASSEWQVLGPPLHF.

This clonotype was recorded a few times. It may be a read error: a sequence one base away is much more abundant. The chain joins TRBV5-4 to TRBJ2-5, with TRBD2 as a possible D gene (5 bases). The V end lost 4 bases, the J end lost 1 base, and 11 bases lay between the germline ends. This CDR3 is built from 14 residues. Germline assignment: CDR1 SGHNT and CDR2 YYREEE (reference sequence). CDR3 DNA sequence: TGTGCCAGCAGCAAGAGGGTCGTCCAAGAGACCCAGTACTTC. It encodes CASSKRVVQETQYF. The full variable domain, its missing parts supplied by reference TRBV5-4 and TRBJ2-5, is ETGVTQSPTHLIKTRGQQVTLRCSSQSGHNTVSWYQQALGQGPQFIFQYYREEENGRGNFPPRFSGLQFPNYSSELNVNALELDDSALYLCASSKRVVQETQYFGPGTRLLVL.

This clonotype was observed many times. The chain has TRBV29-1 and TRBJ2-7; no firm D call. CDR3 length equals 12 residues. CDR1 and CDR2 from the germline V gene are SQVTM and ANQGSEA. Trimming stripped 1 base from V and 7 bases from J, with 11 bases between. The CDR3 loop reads CSVEGLTLEQYF. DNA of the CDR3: TGCAGCGTTGAAGGCCTGACCCTGGAGCAGTACTTC.

CDR3 in amino acids: CASSLVFGEEGHF. DNA for the CDR3: TGTGCCAGCAGCTTGGTTTTCGGGGAAGAGGGTCATTTT. V and J are TRBV5-5 and TRBJ1-5; no clear D. Germline V gene lookup returns CDR1 SGHKS and CDR2 YYEKEE (reference sequence). The CDR3 spans 13 residues. The V end was cut by 0 bases, the J end by 16 bases, with 17 bases between.

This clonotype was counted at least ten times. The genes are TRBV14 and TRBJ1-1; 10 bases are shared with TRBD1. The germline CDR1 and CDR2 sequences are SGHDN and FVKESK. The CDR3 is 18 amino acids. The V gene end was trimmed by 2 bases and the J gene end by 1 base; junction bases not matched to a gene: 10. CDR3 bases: TGTGCCAGCAGCCAATACCTCCTCGGACAGGGGGGGAACACTGAAGCTTTCTTT. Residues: CASSQYLLGQGGNTEAFF.

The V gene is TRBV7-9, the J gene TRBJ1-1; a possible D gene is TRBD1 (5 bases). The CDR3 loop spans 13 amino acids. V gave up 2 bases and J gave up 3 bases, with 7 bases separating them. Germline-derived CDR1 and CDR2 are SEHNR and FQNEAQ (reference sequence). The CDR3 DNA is TGTGCCAGCAGCTTACAGGGCCACACTGAAGCTTTCTTT. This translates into CASSLQGHTEAFF.

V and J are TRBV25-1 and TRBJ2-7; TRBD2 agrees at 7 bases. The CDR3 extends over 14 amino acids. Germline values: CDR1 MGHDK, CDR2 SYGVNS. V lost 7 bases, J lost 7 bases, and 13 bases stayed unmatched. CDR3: CASKRLAAYNEQYF. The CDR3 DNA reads TGTGCCAGCAAACGACTAGCAGCCTACAATGAGCAGTACTTC.

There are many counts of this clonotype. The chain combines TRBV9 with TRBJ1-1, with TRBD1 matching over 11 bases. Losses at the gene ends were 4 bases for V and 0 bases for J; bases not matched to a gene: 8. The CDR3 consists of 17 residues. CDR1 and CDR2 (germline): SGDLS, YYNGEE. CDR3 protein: CASSKGQGATMNTEAFF. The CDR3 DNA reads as TGTGCCAGCAGCAAAGGACAGGGGGCGACTATGAACACTGAAGCTTTCTTT. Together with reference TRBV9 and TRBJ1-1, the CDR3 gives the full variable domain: DSGVTQTPKHLITATGQRVTLRCSPRSGDLSVYWYQQSLDQGLQFLIQYYNGEERAKGNILERFSAQQFPDLHSELNLSSLELGDSALYFCASSKGQGATMNTEAFFGQGTRLTVV.

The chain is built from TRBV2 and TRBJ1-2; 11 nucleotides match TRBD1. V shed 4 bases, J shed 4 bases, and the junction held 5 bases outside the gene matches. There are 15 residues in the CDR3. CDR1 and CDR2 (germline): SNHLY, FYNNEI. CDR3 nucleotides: TGTGCCAGCAGTGTAGGGGACAGGGGGACCTATGGCTACACCTTC. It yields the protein CASSVGDRGTYGYTF.

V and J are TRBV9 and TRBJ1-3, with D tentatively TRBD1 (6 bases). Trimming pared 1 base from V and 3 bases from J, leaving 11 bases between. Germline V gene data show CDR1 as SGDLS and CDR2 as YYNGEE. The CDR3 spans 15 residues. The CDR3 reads CASSVLQGSGNTIYF. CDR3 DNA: TGTGCCAGCAGCGTATTACAGGGTAGTGGAAACACCATATATTTT.